The 8 T cell receptor beta chains given below trace back to one sample, sequenced in a study of glioma-infiltrating T cells after dendritic cell vaccination. Indicated time point: after dendritic cell vaccination, including at tumor progression/relapse. Assay: immunoSEQ multiplex PCR; the TCRdb copy retains only in-frame clones and omits some. The table shows approximately 62,000 clones, with around 86% occurring only once. The sequences come from blood, collected after dendritic cell vaccination. All receptors derive from a human donor with glioblastoma.

The chain couples TRBV19 to TRBJ2-7; TRBD1 agrees at 9 bases. V shed 8 bases and J 4 bases; nucleotides not matched to a gene: 9. CDR1 is LNHDA and CDR2 is SQIVND in the germline V gene (reference sequence). The CDR3 contains 14 residues. The chain's CDR3 is CASQMGQGGYEQYF. The CDR3 DNA reads as TGTGCCAGTCAGATGGGACAGGGAGGATACGAGCAGTACTTC.

CDR3 DNA: TGTGCCAGCAGTGAAGTACTAGCGGGCTCCTACGAGCAGTACTTC. It codes for CASSEVLAGSYEQYF. This chain connects TRBV6-1 to TRBJ2-7; TRBD2 matches at 9 bases. The CDR3 covers 15 residues. V shed 1 base and J 0 bases; nucleotides not matched to a gene: 1. The germline CDR1 and CDR2 sequences are MNHNS and SASEGT.

J is TRBJ2-1 and V is TRBV7-8; the D gene is possibly TRBD1 (6 bases). Looked up from germline, CDR1 is SGHVS and CDR2 is FQNEAQ. Trimming stripped 5 bases from V and 4 bases from J, with 15 bases between. The CDR3 consists of 15 residues. CDR3 residues: CASSHDRLRYNEQFF. CDR3 nucleotide sequence: TGTGCCAGCAGCCACGACAGGCTACGATACAATGAGCAGTTCTTC. Full variable domain (rest looked up from reference TRBV7-8 and TRBJ2-1): GAGVSQSPRYKVAKRGQDVALRCDPISGHVSLFWYQQALGQGPEFLTYFQNEAQLDKSGLPSDRFFAERPEGSVSTLKIQRTQQEDSAVYLCASSHDRLRYNEQFFGPGTRLTVL.

The rearrangement uses TRBV10-2 and TRBJ1-1; TRBD1 is a possible D gene (6 bases). In germline, CDR1 is WSHSY, CDR2 SAAADI. Deletions cut 3 bases from V and 6 bases from J, with 17 bases between. This CDR3 is built from 15 residues. CDR3 coding DNA: TGCGCCAGCAGTGATTTGGCAGGGGAAGGCTCTGAAGCTTTCTTT. Encoded protein: CASSDLAGEGSEAFF.

To note about this clone: Its ends do not fully match the called genes, so a read error is possible. The chain carries TRBV5-4 and TRBJ2-3; D perhaps matches TRBD2 (5 bases). This CDR3 comprises 15 residues. CDR1 SGHNT and CDR2 YYREEE come from the germline V gene (reference sequence). CDR3 residues: CASTLMGEGADTQYF. For the CDR3, the DNA is TGTGCCAGCACCTTGATGGGAGAGGGAGCAGATACGCAGTATTTT.

The rearrangement joins TRBV7-6 to TRBJ2-5, with 10 bases aligning to TRBD2. The CDR3 extends over 15 amino acids. Germline V gene lookup returns CDR1 SGHVS and CDR2 FNYEAQ. V shed 6 bases, J shed 2 bases, and the junction held 6 bases outside the gene matches. The CDR3 loop is CASSRLAGAQETQYF. CDR3 in DNA: TGTGCCAGCAGTCGTCTAGCGGGGGCACAAGAGACCCAGTACTTC.

About this clone itself: The sample contains more than one DNA sequence encoding this CDR3. This chain joins TRBV7-9 and TRBJ2-1; 7 nucleotides line up with TRBD2. Germline CDR1 reads SEHNR; CDR2 reads FQNEAQ (reference sequence). With V trimmed by 1 base and J by 4 bases, 10 bases remained unmatched. The CDR3 has 17 amino acids. The CDR3 region has the DNA TGTGCCAGCAGCTTAGGGACTAGTGGGAGACAGTACAATGAGCAGTTCTTC. Amino acids: CASSLGTSGRQYNEQFF.

As for this clone: The junction shows a germline mismatch at one end, possibly a read error. This chain joins TRBV7-7 and TRBJ2-1; 9 bases match TRBD2. CDR1 SSHAT and CDR2 FNYEAQ come from the germline V gene (reference sequence). The CDR3 is 13 amino acids. The CDR3 coding sequence is TGTGCTAGCAGCTTGAGACTAGCGGACAGGCAGTTCTTC. Translation: CASSLRLADRQFF.